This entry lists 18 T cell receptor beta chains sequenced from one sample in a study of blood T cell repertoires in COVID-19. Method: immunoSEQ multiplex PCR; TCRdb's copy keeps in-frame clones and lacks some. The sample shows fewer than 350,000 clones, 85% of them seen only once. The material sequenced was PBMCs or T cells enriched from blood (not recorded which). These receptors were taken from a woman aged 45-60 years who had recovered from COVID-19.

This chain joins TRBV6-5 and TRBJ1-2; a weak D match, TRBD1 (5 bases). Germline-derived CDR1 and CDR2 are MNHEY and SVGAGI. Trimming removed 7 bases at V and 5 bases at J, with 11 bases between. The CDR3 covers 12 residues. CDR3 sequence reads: CASMEGLYGYTF. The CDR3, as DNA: TGTGCCAGCATGGAGGGACTTTATGGCTACACCTTC.

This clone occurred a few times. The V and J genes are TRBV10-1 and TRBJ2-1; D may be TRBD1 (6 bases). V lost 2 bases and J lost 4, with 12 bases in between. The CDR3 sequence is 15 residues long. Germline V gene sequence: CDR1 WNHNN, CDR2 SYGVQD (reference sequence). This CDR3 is CASSEGQNPYNEQFF. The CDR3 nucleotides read TGCGCCAGCAGTGAGGGACAGAACCCTTACAATGAGCAGTTCTTC.

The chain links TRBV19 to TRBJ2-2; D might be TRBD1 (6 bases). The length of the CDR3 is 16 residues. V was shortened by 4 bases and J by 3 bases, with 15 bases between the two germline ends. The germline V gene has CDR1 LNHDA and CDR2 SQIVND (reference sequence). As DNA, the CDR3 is TGTGCCAGTAGTAGGTTCGAGGGGGTCGACACCGGGGAGCTGTTTTTT. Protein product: CASSRFEGVDTGELFF.

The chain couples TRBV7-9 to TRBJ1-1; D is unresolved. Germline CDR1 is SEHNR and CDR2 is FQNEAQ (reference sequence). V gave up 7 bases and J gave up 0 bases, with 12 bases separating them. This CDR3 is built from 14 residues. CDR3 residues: CASTPTFMNTEAFF. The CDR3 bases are TGTGCCAGCACCCCTACCTTTATGAACACTGAAGCTTTCTTT.

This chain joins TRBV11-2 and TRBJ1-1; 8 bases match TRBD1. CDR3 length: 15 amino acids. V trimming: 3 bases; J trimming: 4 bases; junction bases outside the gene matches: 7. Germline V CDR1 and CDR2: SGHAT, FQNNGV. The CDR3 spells CASSFNSQGGTEAFF. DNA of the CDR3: TGTGCCAGCAGCTTCAACTCACAGGGGGGCACTGAAGCTTTCTTT.

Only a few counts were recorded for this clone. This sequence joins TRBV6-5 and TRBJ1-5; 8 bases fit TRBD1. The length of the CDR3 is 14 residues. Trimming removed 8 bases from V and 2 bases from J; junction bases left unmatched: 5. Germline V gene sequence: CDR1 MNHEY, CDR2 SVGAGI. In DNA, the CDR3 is TGTGCCAGCTCCGGACAGGGTGGCAATCAGCCCCAGCATTTT. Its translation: CASSGQGGNQPQHF.

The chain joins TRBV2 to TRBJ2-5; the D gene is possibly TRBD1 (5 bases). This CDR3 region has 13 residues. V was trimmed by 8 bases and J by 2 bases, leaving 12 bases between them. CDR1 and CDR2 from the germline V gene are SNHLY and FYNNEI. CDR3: CASGEGAQETQYF. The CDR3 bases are TGTGCCAGCGGGGAAGGGGCGCAAGAGACCCAGTACTTC.

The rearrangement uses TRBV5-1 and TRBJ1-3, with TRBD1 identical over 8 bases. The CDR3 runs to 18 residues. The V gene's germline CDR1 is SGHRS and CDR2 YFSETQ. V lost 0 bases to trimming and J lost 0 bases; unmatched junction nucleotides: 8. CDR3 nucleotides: TGCGCCAGCAGCTTGGGGACAGGGCCCTCACTCTCTGGAAACACCATATATTTT. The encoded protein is CASSLGTGPSLSGNTIYF.

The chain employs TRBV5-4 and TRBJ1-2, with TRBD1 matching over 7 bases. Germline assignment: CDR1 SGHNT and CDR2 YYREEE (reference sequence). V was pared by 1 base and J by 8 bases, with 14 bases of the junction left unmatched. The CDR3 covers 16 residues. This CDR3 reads CASSLPGLTSGGGYTF. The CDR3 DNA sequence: TGTGCCAGCAGCTTGCCGGGACTTACCTCAGGGGGAGGCTACACCTTC.

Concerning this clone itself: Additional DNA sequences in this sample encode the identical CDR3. CDR3 DNA: TGTGCCAGCTCACCCGGGACGGGGGGCGAAAAACTGTTTTTT. Its translation: CASSPGTGGEKLFF. The gene calls are TRBV18 and TRBJ1-4, with D perhaps matching TRBD1 (6 bases). Trimming took 3 bases from V and 8 from J, leaving 13 bases between them. The CDR3 spans 14 residues. Per germline, CDR1 KGHSH and CDR2 LQKENI.

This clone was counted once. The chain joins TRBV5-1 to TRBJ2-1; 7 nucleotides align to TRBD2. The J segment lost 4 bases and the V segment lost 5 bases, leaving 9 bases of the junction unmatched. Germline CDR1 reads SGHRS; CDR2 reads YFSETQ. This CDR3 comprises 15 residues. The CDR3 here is CASSFRRGEYNEQFF. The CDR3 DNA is TGCGCCAGCAGTTTCCGACGGGGGGAATACAATGAGCAGTTCTTC.

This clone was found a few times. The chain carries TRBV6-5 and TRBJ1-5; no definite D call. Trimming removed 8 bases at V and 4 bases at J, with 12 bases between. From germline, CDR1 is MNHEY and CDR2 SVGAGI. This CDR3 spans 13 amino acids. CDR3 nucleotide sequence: TGTGCCAGCGGCGGCATTTGGAATCAGCCCCAGCATTTT. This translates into CASGGIWNQPQHF.

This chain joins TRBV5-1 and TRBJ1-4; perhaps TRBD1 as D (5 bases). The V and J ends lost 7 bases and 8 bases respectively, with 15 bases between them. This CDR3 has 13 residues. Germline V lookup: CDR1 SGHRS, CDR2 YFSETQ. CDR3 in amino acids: CASQTDTREKLFF. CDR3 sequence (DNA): TGCGCCAGCCAGACAGATACTCGAGAAAAACTGTTTTTT.

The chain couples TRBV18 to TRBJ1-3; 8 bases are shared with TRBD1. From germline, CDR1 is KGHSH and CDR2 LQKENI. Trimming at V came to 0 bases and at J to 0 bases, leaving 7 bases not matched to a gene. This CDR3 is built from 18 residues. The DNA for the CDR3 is TGTGCCAGCTCACCACCGGGGGACAGGACTTACTCTGGAAACACCATATATTTT. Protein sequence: CASSPPGDRTYSGNTIYF.

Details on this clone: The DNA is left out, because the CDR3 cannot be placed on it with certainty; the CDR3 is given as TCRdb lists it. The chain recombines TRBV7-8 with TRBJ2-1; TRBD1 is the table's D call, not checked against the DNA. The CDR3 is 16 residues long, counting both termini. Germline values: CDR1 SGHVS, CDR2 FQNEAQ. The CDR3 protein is CASSWGTGTGGGPGVF.

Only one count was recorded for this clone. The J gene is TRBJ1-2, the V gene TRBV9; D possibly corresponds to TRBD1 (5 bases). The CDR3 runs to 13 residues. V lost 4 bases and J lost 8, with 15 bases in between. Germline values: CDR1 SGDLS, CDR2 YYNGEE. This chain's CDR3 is CASSQSGGGGYTF. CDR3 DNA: TGTGCCAGCAGCCAGTCCGGGGGAGGAGGCTACACCTTC.

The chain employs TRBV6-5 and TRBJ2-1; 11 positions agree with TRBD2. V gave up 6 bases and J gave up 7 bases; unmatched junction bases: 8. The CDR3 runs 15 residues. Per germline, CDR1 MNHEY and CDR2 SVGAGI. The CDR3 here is CASRPLAGGTNEQFF. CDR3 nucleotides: TGTGCCAGCAGGCCTCTAGCGGGGGGAACGAATGAGCAGTTCTTC.

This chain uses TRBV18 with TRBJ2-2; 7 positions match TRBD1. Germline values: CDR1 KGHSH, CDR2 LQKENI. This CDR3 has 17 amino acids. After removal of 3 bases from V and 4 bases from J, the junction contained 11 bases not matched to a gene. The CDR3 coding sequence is TGTGCCAGCTCACCCCTCCCCGGAACAGGGGTCACCGGGGAGCTGTTTTTT. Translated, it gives CASSPLPGTGVTGELFF.